This T cell receptor (beta chain) was sequenced for a study of T-cell memory formation after mild COVID-19 (dated by TCRdb to about 2021). Concerning the study at large: TCR sequence clusters from the two donors were found to be largely donor specific. Longitudinal TCRalpha and TCRbeta repertoire sequencing tracked T-cell clones expanding and contracting after mild COVID-19 in two donors. The cohort was made up of two young adult volunteers, one female and one male, who were previously healthy. Study-wide conclusions, independent of this receptor: Clones that contracted from day 15 to 85 showed balanced CD4/CD8 phenotypes, whereas a second wave of clones that expanded from day 15 to 37 leaned towards CD4+. SARS-CoV-2 specificity was not confirmed for the second-wave clones peaking on day 37. Contracting CD4+ clones were located mainly in the CM and EM memory subsets, whereas CD8+ clones were found to be enriched in EMRA. Only two mild cases were covered by the study, and larger cohorts that include severe cases with pre-infection samples were considered necessary. Some responding clones were detected in pre-infection memory, suggesting pre-existing cross-reactive memory T cells joined the SARS-CoV-2 response.

Sequencing was performed on an Illumina NovaSeq 6000. cDNA libraries for TCRalpha and TCRbeta were prepared by 5'RACE using constant-segment primers, with sample barcodes and unique molecular identifiers added. RNA was extracted from every sample with Trizol reagent. The libraries were amplified in two PCR steps, and the second step added a second sample barcode and Illumina TruSeq adapters. Sequencing of libraries was performed on an Illumina NovaSeq with 2 x 150 bp paired-end reads. The study's processing was this. The reads were demultiplexed and collapsed into UMI-guided consensus sequences using migec v1.2.7. With mixcr v2.1.11, UMI consensuses were aligned to TRA and TRB V and J templates and assembled into clonotypes. Clonotypes were classified as expanded or contracted when called significant by both edgeR and NoisET, with noise models trained on biological replicates. For edgeR calls, a false discovery rate-adjusted p below 0.01 and a log2 fold-change threshold of 1 were applied. PCA with hierarchical clustering of max-normalized trajectories of the 1000 most abundant clonotypes was used as exploratory dynamics analysis. Each responding clone was given a CD4 or CD8 phenotype based on the CD4+ and CD8+ repertoires, which had been sequenced separately. TCRdb trimmed the raw reads at Q25, called clones with MiXCR and kept productive beta chains. Rows matching on CDR3 protein sequence are summarized as one entry with the most common DNA and genes. TCRdb's processing, not the study's, gives the V and J calls here. This sample holds more than 450,000 distinct CDR3 sequences; roughly 18% were observed only once. More than 10% of the sample comes from the top ten.

Here V drops 2 bases and J drops 4 bases, and the junction holds 11 bases not matched to any gene. The CDR3 runs 18 amino acids, cysteine and phenylalanine included. Only the CDR3 DNA stays, 54 bases, in frame from base 1. PBMCs were isolated by Ficoll-Paque density gradient centrifugation. Notes on this clonotype: The antigen it binds to is not known. No clone much larger than this one lies a single base away; base qualities are absent.

The chain joins TRBV12-3 or TRBV12-4 to TRBJ2-2, with 9 middle bases fitting TRBD2. The source of this sequence is an adult woman who had mild COVID-19 (a few samples of this study predate the infection). The sample titles of this study are shuffled in the database, so cell type and time point are left out; the donor was told from shared clones. What was sequenced was PBMCs or a T cell subset sorted from them (not recorded which). The DNA is as follows: TGTGCCAGCAGTTTAAAGGCCCTAGCGGGACCGGTCACCGGGGAGCTGTTTTTT. This gives the protein CASSLKALAGPVTGELFF.